Listed below are T cell receptor beta chains from one sample, sequenced in a study of TIL therapy for anti-PD-1-resistant metastatic lung cancer. Sequenced by immunoSEQ multiplex PCR; TCRdb stores in-frame clones only, minus some. The sample holds more than 90,000 clones, roughly 65% seen once. This material consisted of tumor tissue, taken at baseline. The receptor set was obtained from a person between 25 and 79 years old with non-small cell lung cancer. The CDR3 runs from the conserved cysteine through the conserved F or W. Fields, in order: clone size, V gene, D gene, J gene, CDR3 protein, CDR3 DNA. A D gene is named only where the DNA matches it firmly. Expanded clones are given a class, and other clones once, few, many or no size at all.

size: .; V: TRBV18; D: TRBD2; J: TRBJ2-7; CDR3: CASSPPSAGGKNEQYF; DNA: TGTGCCAGCTCACCACCGTCAGCGGGAGGGAAGAACGAGCAGTACTTC
size: .; V: TRBV7-9; D: .; J: TRBJ2-7; CDR3: CASSLGSGSYYEQYF; DNA: TGTGCCAGCAGCTTAGGGTCCGGATCTTACTACGAGCAGTACTTC
size: .; V: TRBV5-6; D: TRBD1; J: TRBJ1-1; CDR3: CASSLRTGPMNTEAFF; DNA: TGTGCCAGCAGCTTGCGGACAGGACCCATGAACACTGAAGCTTTCTTT
size: .; V: TRBV15; D: .; J: TRBJ1-5; CDR3: CATSRTGINQPQHF; DNA: TGTGCCACCAGCAGAACAGGGATCAATCAGCCCCAGCATTTT
size: few; V: TRBV2; D: .; J: TRBJ1-6; CDR3: CASTQVQGPTSSPLHF; DNA: TGTGCCAGCACCCAAGTCCAAGGACCGACTAGTTCACCCCTCCACTTT
size: .; V: TRBV5-1; D: .; J: TRBJ2-1; CDR3: CASSLEEGSSYNEQFF; DNA: TGCGCCAGCAGCTTGGAGGAAGGAAGCTCCTACAATGAGCAGTTCTTC
size: .; V: TRBV28; D: TRBD1; J: TRBJ1-1; CDR3: CASRNDRVTEAFF; DNA: TGTGCCAGCAGGAATGACAGGGTCACTGAAGCTTTCTTT
size: .; V: TRBV11-2; D: TRBD2; J: TRBJ2-1; CDR3: CASSYTSGRAFVYNEQFF; DNA: TGTGCCAGCAGCTACACCAGCGGGAGGGCCTTCGTCTACAATGAGCAGTTCTTC
size: .; V: TRBV7-2; D: TRBD2; J: TRBJ2-1; CDR3: CASSFGLAGGENEQFF; DNA: TGTGCCAGCAGCTTCGGACTAGCGGGAGGGGAAAATGAGCAGTTCTTC
size: few; V: TRBV6-2/TRBV6-3; D: .; J: TRBJ1-2; CDR3: CASSLQTNYGYTF; DNA: TGTGCCAGCAGCTTACAAACGAACTATGGCTACACCTTC
size: .; V: TRBV18; D: .; J: TRBJ1-3; CDR3: CASSTVSSGNTIYF; DNA: TGTGCCAGCTCAACGGTTTCCTCTGGAAACACCATATATTTT
size: few; V: TRBV28; D: .; J: TRBJ1-3; CDR3: CASSLGGSGNTIYF; DNA: TGTGCCAGCAGTTTGGGGGGTTCTGGAAACACCATATATTTT
size: .; V: TRBV7-9; D: .; J: TRBJ2-3; CDR3: CASSIQGRGSTDTQYF; DNA: TGTGCCAGCAGCATTCAGGGTAGGGGTTCGACAGATACGCAGTATTTT
size: once; V: TRBV28; D: .; J: TRBJ2-7; CDR3: CASSLYGGLAVAYEQYF; DNA: TGTGCCAGCAGTTTGTACGGGGGGCTAGCGGTTGCCTACGAGCAGTACTTC
size: .; V: TRBV6-6; D: .; J: TRBJ2-3; CDR3: CATTGGLGTDTQYF; DNA: TGTGCCACCACGGGCGGCCTCGGCACAGATACGCAGTATTTT
size: .; V: TRBV3-1/TRBV3-2; D: .; J: TRBJ2-7; CDR3: CASSLCREQYF; DNA: TGTGCCAGCAGCCTGTGTCGCGAGCAGTACTTC
size: once; V: TRBV18; D: TRBD1; J: TRBJ2-1; CDR3: CASSRNPGQGGFGEQFF; DNA: TGTGCCAGCTCACGAAATCCGGGACAGGGGGGCTTCGGTGAGCAGTTCTTC
size: .; V: TRBV15; D: TRBD1; J: TRBJ2-7; CDR3: CATSRDWGTGNHEQYF; DNA: TGTGCCACCAGCAGAGATTGGGGGACAGGTAACCACGAGCAGTACTTC
size: .; V: TRBV12-3/TRBV12-4; D: .; J: TRBJ1-1; CDR3: CASSFMGTEAFF; DNA: TGTGCCAGCAGTTTTATGGGGACTGAAGCTTTCTTT
size: few; V: TRBV11-2; D: .; J: TRBJ2-2; CDR3: CASSLEIAFLNTGELFF; DNA: TGTGCCAGCAGCTTAGAGATAGCCTTCCTGAACACCGGGGAGCTGTTTTTT
size: .; V: TRBV27; D: TRBD2; J: TRBJ2-5; CDR3: CASSLSGLAGTQETQYF; DNA: TGTGCCAGCAGTTTATCTGGCCTAGCGGGGACCCAAGAGACCCAGTACTTC
size: few; V: TRBV4-1; D: .; J: TRBJ1-4; CDR3: CASSQPLGPTNEKLFF; DNA: TGCGCCAGCAGCCAACCCCTGGGCCCAACTAATGAAAAACTGTTTTTT
size: few; V: TRBV6-2/TRBV6-3; D: TRBD1; J: TRBJ1-1; CDR3: CASSYPRTGNTEAFF; DNA: TGTGCCAGCAGTTACCCTAGGACAGGGAACACTGAAGCTTTCTTT
size: .; V: TRBV6-6; D: .; J: TRBJ1-2; CDR3: CASSLLRVGGAPF; DNA: TGTGCCAGCAGCCTACTCCGAGTCGGGGGGGCCCCCTTC
size: few; V: TRBV28; D: .; J: TRBJ1-2; CDR3: CASNSWAGALNYGYTF; DNA: TGTGCCAGCAATTCTTGGGCAGGGGCTCTTAACTATGGCTACACCTTC
size: .; V: TRBV9; D: TRBD2; J: TRBJ2-5; CDR3: CASSVGGVGFQETQYF; DNA: TGTGCCAGCAGCGTCGGGGGGGTCGGATTCCAGGAGACCCAGTACTTC
size: few; V: TRBV6-5; D: .; J: TRBJ2-1; CDR3: CASSGAGYNEQFF; DNA: TGTGCCAGCAGCGGGGCAGGGTACAATGAGCAGTTCTTC
size: .; V: TRBV15; D: TRBD1; J: TRBJ1-2; CDR3: CATSRTGNYYGYTF; DNA: TGTGCCACCAGCAGGACAGGGAACTACTATGGCTACACCTTC
size: .; V: TRBV6-5; D: TRBD2; J: TRBJ2-7; CDR3: CASRRASGSYEQYF; DNA: TGTGCCAGCAGGCGGGCTAGCGGGAGCTACGAGCAGTACTTC
size: .; V: TRBV6-2/TRBV6-3; D: TRBD2; J: TRBJ2-1; CDR3: CASSYSTSLNEQFF; DNA: TGTGCCAGCAGTTACTCGACTAGCCTGAATGAGCAGTTCTTC
size: .; V: TRBV5-6; D: .; J: TRBJ2-1; CDR3: CASSLSPGGEQFF; DNA: TGTGCCAGCAGCTTGTCCCCTGGGGGTGAGCAGTTCTTC
size: .; V: TRBV30; D: .; J: TRBJ2-5; CDR3: CAWSGSLQETQYF; DNA: TGTGCCTGGAGTGGGTCGCTGCAAGAGACCCAGTACTTC
size: .; V: TRBV14; D: TRBD2; J: TRBJ2-5; CDR3: CASSQDRRGAGEETQYF; DNA: TGTGCCAGCAGCCAAGATCGGCGGGGTGCGGGGGAAGAGACCCAGTACTTC
size: .; V: TRBV6-5; D: TRBD2; J: TRBJ2-7; CDR3: CASSGLAGASYEQYF; DNA: TGTGCCAGCAGCGGACTAGCGGGTGCCTCCTACGAGCAGTACTTC
size: .; V: TRBV2; D: .; J: TRBJ2-2; CDR3: CASRYKNEELFF; DNA: TGTGCCAGCAGATACAAGAACGAGGAGCTGTTTTTT
size: .; V: TRBV7-2; D: .; J: TRBJ2-1; CDR3: CASSPKGSDEQFF; DNA: TGTGCCAGCAGCCCGAAGGGGAGCGATGAGCAGTTCTTC
size: .; V: TRBV7-9; D: TRBD1; J: TRBJ1-1; CDR3: CASSGTGKVAFF; DNA: TGTGCCAGCAGCGGGACAGGCAAGGTGGCTTTCTTT
size: .; V: TRBV7-8; D: .; J: TRBJ2-6; CDR3: CASSFGQTSGANVLTF; DNA: TGTGCCAGCAGCTTCGGACAGACCTCTGGGGCCAACGTCCTGACTTTC
size: .; V: TRBV9; D: TRBD2; J: TRBJ2-3; CDR3: CASSQWEGPGSTDTQYF; DNA: TGTGCCAGCAGCCAGTGGGAGGGCCCCGGGAGCACAGATACGCAGTATTTT
size: .; V: TRBV2; D: .; J: TRBJ1-6; CDR3: CASSSNTGDNSPLHF; DNA: TGTGCCAGCAGTTCTAACACAGGAGATAATTCACCCCTCCACTTT
size: .; V: TRBV28; D: TRBD2; J: TRBJ2-3; CDR3: CASTGLAGGPRDTQYF; DNA: TGTGCCAGCACAGGGTTAGCGGGGGGGCCAAGGGATACGCAGTATTTT
size: .; V: TRBV11-2; D: .; J: TRBJ2-7; CDR3: CASSRDYEQYF; DNA: TGTGCCAGCAGCAGAGACTACGAGCAGTACTTC
size: .; V: TRBV4-1; D: TRBD1; J: TRBJ2-3; CDR3: CASSQGQGYSTDTQYF; DNA: TGCGCCAGCAGCCAGGGACAGGGCTACTCCACAGATACGCAGTATTTT
size: many; V: TRBV5-1; D: .; J: TRBJ2-7; CDR3: CASSLGVPGVPHEQYF; DNA: TGCGCCAGCAGCTTGGGGGTCCCCGGGGTTCCCCACGAGCAGTACTTC
size: .; V: TRBV24-1; D: .; J: TRBJ2-5; CDR3: CATSGRDGPQETQYF; DNA: TGTGCCACCAGTGGCCGTGACGGACCTCAAGAGACCCAGTACTTC
size: .; V: TRBV28; D: .; J: TRBJ2-1; CDR3: CASGTRVLGVF; DNA: TGTGCCAGCGGCACCCGGGTCTTGGGGGTCTTC
size: .; V: TRBV18; D: .; J: TRBJ2-3; CDR3: CASSPVGGAGTDTQYF; DNA: TGTGCCAGCTCACCTGTTGGGGGCGCGGGCACAGATACGCAGTATTTT
size: .; V: TRBV6-1; D: TRBD1; J: TRBJ1-2; CDR3: CASSEVVTGGAYGYTF; DNA: TGTGCCAGCAGTGAAGTGGTTACAGGGGGCGCCTATGGCTACACCTTC
size: .; V: TRBV15; D: TRBD2; J: TRBJ2-7; CDR3: CATSRKSPVAGGFYEQYF; DNA: TGTGCCACCAGCAGAAAATCACCGGTAGCGGGGGGATTCTACGAGCAGTACTTC
size: .; V: TRBV28; D: .; J: TRBJ2-5; CDR3: CASTPGGRETQYF; DNA: TGTGCCAGCACCCCAGGAGGGAGGGAGACCCAGTACTTC
size: few; V: TRBV2; D: .; J: TRBJ2-7; CDR3: CASSEAPSVQYF; DNA: TGTGCCAGCAGTGAAGCGCCGAGCGTGCAGTACTTC
size: .; V: TRBV5-1; D: TRBD1; J: TRBJ2-6; CDR3: CASSPDRGRRGANVLTF; DNA: TGCGCCAGCAGCCCGGACAGGGGCAGGAGGGGGGCCAACGTCCTGACTTTC
size: .; V: TRBV12-3/TRBV12-4; D: .; J: TRBJ1-2; CDR3: CASSFGAFGYTF; DNA: TGTGCCAGCAGTTTTGGAGCTTTTGGCTACACCTTC
size: .; V: TRBV10-2; D: TRBD2; J: TRBJ2-7; CDR3: CASSTGTSGSYEQYF; DNA: TGCGCCAGCAGCACCGGGACTAGCGGGTCCTACGAGCAGTACTTC
size: .; V: TRBV25-1; D: TRBD1; J: TRBJ1-2; CDR3: CASSTSYLTGSYGYTF; DNA: TGTGCCAGCAGCACTAGTTATCTGACAGGGTCCTATGGCTACACCTTC
size: .; V: TRBV7-9; D: .; J: TRBJ1-2; CDR3: CASSLEVQAKNYGYTF; DNA: TGTGCCAGCAGCTTAGAGGTCCAGGCAAAGAACTATGGCTACACCTTC
size: once; V: TRBV28; D: .; J: TRBJ2-2; CDR3: CASRSPDNYFNTGELFF; DNA: TGTGCCAGCAGATCCCCGGACAATTATTTCAACACCGGGGAGCTGTTTTTT